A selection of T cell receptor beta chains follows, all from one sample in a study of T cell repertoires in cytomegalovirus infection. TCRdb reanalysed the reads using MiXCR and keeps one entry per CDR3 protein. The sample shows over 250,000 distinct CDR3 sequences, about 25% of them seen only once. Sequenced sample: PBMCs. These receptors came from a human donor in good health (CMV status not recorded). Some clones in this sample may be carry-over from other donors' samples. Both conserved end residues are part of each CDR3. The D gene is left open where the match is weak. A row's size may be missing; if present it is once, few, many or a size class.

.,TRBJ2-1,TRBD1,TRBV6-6,CASGLTGVDYNEQFF,TGTGCCAGCGGCCTGACAGGGGTTGACTACAATGAGCAGTTCTTC
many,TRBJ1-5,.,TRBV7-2,CASSSLTAPYSNQPQHF,TGTGCCAGCAGCTCCCTGACCGCCCCGTATAGCAATCAGCCCCAGCATTTT
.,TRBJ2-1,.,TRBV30,CAWSTSDSYNEQFF,TGTGCCTGGAGTACGAGCGACTCCTACAATGAGCAGTTCTTC
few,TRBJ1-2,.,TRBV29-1,CSVDEGSNYGYTF,TGCAGCGTTGACGAGGGTTCTAACTATGGCTACACCTTC
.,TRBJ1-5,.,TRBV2,CASRFLADNQPQHF,TGTGCCAGCCGATTCCTGGCTGACAATCAGCCCCAGCATTTT
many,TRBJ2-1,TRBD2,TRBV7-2,CASSLPTIRTSGSLYNEQFF,TGTGCCAGCAGCTTACCGACCATTAGGACTAGCGGGAGTCTCTACAATGAGCAGTTCTTC
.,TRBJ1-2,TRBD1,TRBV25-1,CASSETGAYGYTF,TGTGCCAGCAGTGAAACAGGGGCCTATGGCTACACCTTC
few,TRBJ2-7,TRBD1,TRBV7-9,CASSTLVTGGSYEQYF,TGTGCCAGCAGCACTCTTGTGACAGGGGGCTCCTACGAGCAGTACTTC
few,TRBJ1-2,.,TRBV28,CASSPSGRIGYTF,TGTGCCAGCAGCCCATCCGGGAGAATTGGCTACACCTTC
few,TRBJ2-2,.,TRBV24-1,CATSDYYTGELFF,TGTGCCACCAGTGATTATTACACCGGGGAGCTGTTTTTT
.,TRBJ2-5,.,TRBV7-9,CASSLGGFPETQYF,TGTGCCAGCAGCTTAGGAGGGTTCCCAGAGACCCAGTACTTC
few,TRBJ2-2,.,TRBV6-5,CASTPDTNTGELFF,TGTGCCAGCACCCCGGACACAAACACCGGGGAGCTGTTTTTT
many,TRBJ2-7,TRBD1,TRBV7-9,CASSLGTGGGEQYF,TGTGCCAGCAGCTTAGGGACAGGGGGTGGCGAGCAGTACTTC
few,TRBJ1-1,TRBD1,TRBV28,CASSLNGQGWSNTEAFF,TGTGCCAGCAGTTTAAACGGACAGGGATGGTCGAACACTGAAGCTTTCTTT
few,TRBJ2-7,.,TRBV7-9,CASSLEGARQYF,TGTGCCAGCAGCTTAGAAGGGGCAAGACAGTACTTC
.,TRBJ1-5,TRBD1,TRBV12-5,CASGLYGGQGAGQPQHF,TGTGCTAGTGGTTTGTATGGGGGACAGGGGGCCGGACAGCCCCAGCATTTT
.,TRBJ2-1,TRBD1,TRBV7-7,CASSLGPGQGAEQFF,TGTGCCAGCAGCTTAGGTCCGGGACAGGGGGCTGAGCAGTTCTTC
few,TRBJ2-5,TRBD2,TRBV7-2,CASSLWFSGGARETQYF,TGTGCCAGCAGCTTATGGTTTAGCGGGGGGGCCAGAGAGACCCAGTACTTC
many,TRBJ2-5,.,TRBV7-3,CASSLAPQRWETQYF,TGTGCCAGCAGCTTAGCCCCCCAGAGGTGGGAGACCCAGTACTTC
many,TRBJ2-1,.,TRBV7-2,CASSPRVGPYNEQFF,TGTGCCAGCAGCCCCCGGGTCGGACCCTACAATGAGCAGTTCTTC
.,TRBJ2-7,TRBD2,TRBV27,CASREGLAGPYEQYF,TGTGCCAGCAGAGAAGGGCTAGCGGGCCCTTACGAGCAGTACTTC
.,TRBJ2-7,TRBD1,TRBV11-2,CASNRGQHVGYEQYF,TGTGCCAGCAACCGGGGACAGCATGTTGGGTACGAGCAGTACTTC
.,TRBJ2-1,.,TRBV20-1,CSARAPQSEQFF,TGCAGTGCTAGAGCCCCGCAGTCCGAGCAGTTCTTC
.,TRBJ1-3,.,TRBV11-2,CASSLSQGTSGNTIYF,TGTGCCAGCAGCTTATCCCAGGGAACCTCTGGAAACACCATATATTTT
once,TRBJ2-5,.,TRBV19,CASSIDPRGTQYF,TGTGCCAGTAGTATTGACCCGCGGGGGACCCAGTACTTC
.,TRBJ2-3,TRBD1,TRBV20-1,CSATVPGGWGTDTQYF,TGCAGTGCTACCGTACCAGGGGGCTGGGGCACAGATACGCAGTATTTT
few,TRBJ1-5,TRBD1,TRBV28,CASSQGQGNNQPQHF,TGTGCCAGCAGTCAGGGACAGGGGAACAATCAGCCCCAGCATTTT
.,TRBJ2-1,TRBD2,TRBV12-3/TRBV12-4,CASSLTSGIPNEQFF,TGTGCCAGCAGCCTGACTAGCGGGATCCCCAATGAGCAGTTCTTC
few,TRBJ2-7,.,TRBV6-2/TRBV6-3,CASKRGTLSYEQYF,TGTGCCAGCAAACGGGGAACGCTATCCTACGAGCAGTACTTC
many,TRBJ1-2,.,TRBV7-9,CASSLAGHNGYTF,TGTGCCAGCAGCTTAGCGGGGCATAATGGCTACACCTTC
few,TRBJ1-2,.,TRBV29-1,CSVDQAYGYTF,TGCAGCGTTGATCAGGCCTATGGCTACACCTTC
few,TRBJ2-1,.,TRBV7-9,CASSFPPWEQFF,TGTGCCAGCAGCTTCCCCCCGTGGGAGCAGTTCTTC
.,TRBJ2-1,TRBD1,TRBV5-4,CASSKPGQRYNEQFF,TGTGCCAGCAGCAAACCGGGACAGAGATACAATGAGCAGTTCTTC
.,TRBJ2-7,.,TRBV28,CASKGAGVAHEQYF,TGTGCCAGCAAGGGGGCGGGAGTTGCGCACGAGCAGTACTTC
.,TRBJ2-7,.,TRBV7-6,CASRAAVWDEQYF,TGTGCCAGCAGAGCCGCGGTGTGGGACGAGCAGTACTTC
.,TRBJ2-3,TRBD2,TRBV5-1,CASSLAGTSGVGIHF,TGCGCCAGCAGCTTGGCCGGGACTAGCGGGGTGGGTATTCATTTT
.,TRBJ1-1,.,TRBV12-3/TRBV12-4,CASAPGENTEAFF,TGTGCCAGCGCCCCAGGGGAGAACACTGAAGCTTTCTTT
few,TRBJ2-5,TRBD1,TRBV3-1,CASSRPGQGRAQYF,TGTGCCAGCAGCCGACCGGGACAGGGAAGGGCCCAGTACTTC
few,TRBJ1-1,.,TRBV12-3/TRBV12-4,CASSPRGGVNTEAFF,TGTGCCAGCAGCCCCCGCGGGGGAGTGAACACTGAAGCTTTCTTT
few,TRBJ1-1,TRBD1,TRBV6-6,CASPAPPGQGDKTEAFF,TGTGCCTCCCCAGCGCCCCCGGGGCAGGGGGATAAGACTGAAGCTTTCTTT
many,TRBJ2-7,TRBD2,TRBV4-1,CASSQERAGGYEQYF,TGCGCCAGCAGCCAAGAACGAGCGGGGGGTTACGAGCAGTACTTC
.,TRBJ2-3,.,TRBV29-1,CSVLRLTTADTQYF,TGCAGCGTTCTCCGACTTACCACCGCAGATACGCAGTATTTT
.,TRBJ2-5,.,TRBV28,CASSKQLQETQYF,TGTGCCAGCAGTAAACAGCTCCAAGAGACCCAGTACTTC
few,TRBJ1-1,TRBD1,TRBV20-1,CSARKSRGTGRTEAFF,TGCAGTGCTAGAAAGTCACGGGGGACAGGGCGAACTGAAGCTTTCTTT
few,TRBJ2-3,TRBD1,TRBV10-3,CAISRDSFTDTQYF,TGTGCCATCAGCCGGGACAGTTTCACAGATACGCAGTATTTT
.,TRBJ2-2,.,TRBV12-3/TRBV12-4,CASSLSDNTGELFF,TGTGCCAGCAGTTTATCAGATAACACCGGGGAGCTGTTTTTT
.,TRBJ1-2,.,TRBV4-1,CASSQGMATANYGYTF,TGCGCCAGCAGCCAAGGGATGGCGACAGCTAACTATGGCTACACCTTC
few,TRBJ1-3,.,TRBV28,CASSSPGTGNTIYF,TGTGCCAGCAGTTCCCCGGGGACTGGAAACACCATATATTTT
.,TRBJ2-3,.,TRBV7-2,CASSYRHRTDTQYF,TGTGCCAGCAGCTATAGACATCGCACAGATACGCAGTATTTT
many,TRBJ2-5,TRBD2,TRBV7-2,CASSERELGTTKKTQYF,TGTGCCAGCAGCGAACGGGAATTGGGGACTACCAAGAAGACCCAGTACTTC
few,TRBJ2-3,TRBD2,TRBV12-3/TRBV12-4,CASSFSGRGSDTQYF,TGTGCCAGCAGTTTTAGCGGGAGGGGGTCAGATACGCAGTATTTT
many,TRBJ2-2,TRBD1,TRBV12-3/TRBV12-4,CASSPVRGTGELFF,TGTGCCAGCAGCCCTGTCAGGGGGACCGGGGAGCTGTTTTTT
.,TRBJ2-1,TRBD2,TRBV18,CASSPPTSGAYNEQFF,TGTGCCAGCTCACCACCGACTAGCGGGGCCTACAATGAGCAGTTCTTC
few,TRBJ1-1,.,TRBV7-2,CASSPSAGNTEAFF,TGTGCCAGCAGCCCTTCAGCAGGGAACACTGAAGCTTTCTTT
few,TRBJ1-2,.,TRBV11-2,CASSLVTGVNYGYTF,TGTGCCAGCAGCTTAGTAACCGGGGTTAACTATGGCTACACCTTC
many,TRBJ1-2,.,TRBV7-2,CASSFYMGADVPYGYTF,TGTGCCAGCAGCTTCTATATGGGAGCGGATGTCCCCTATGGCTACACCTTC
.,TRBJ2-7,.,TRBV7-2,CASSSVGREQYF,TGTGCCAGCAGCTCAGTTGGGCGTGAGCAGTACTTC
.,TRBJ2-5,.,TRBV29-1,CSVPAQGNQETQYF,TGCAGCGTTCCAGCTCAGGGGAATCAAGAGACCCAGTACTTC